This T cell receptor (beta chain) is from a study of OX40 agonist ivuxolimab in advanced cancers. Repertoires were generated with immunoSEQ multiplex PCR, while TCRdb's copy carries only in-frame clones and drops some. The sample has around 92,000 clones, approximately 94% seen once. Germline V CDR1 and CDR2: LNHNV, YYDKDF (reference sequence). Trimming cost V 4 bases and J 1 base, with 8 bases left between them. This CDR3 spans 14 amino acids. Specimen: CD4+ or CD8+ T cells sorted from blood, collected in a trial of the OX40 agonist ivuxolimab. The receptor's source is an adult with an advanced solid tumor such as melanoma, head and neck, liver or kidney cancer. J is TRBJ2-4 and V is TRBV15, with D perhaps TRBD1 or TRBD2 (6 bases each). The CDR3 loop reads CATSMGGAKNIQYF. The DNA of the CDR3 is TGTGCCACCAGCATGGGGGGCGCCAAAAACATTCAGTACTTC.